The sequence of this T cell receptor beta chain was determined in a study of cytomegalovirus exposure and HLA in healthy donors. The ends were cut back, 6 bases at V and 0 bases at J, with 9 bases in the middle. Germline V lookup: CDR1 SQVTM, CDR2 ANQGSEA. The CDR3 runs 13 residues. 13 Jbeta primers and 60 Vbeta primers were used for the PCR. Sequencing used immunoSEQ multiplex PCR; TCRdb keeps in-frame clones, though not all of them. The table shows 120,000 or so clones, with approximately 80% occurring only once. The chain couples TRBV29-1 to TRBJ1-5, with D hard to call. This clonotype was obtained from a man in his forties in good health and CMV-seronegative. Source material: PBMCs. In nucleotides, the CDR3 is TGCAGCGTGGCCCTCAATAGCAATCAGCCCCAGCATTTT. Its protein is CSVALNSNQPQHF.